The rows below give T cell receptor beta chains drawn from one sample of a study of response to subunit inactivated influenza vaccine. TCRdb re-derived calls from the RT-PCR reads in MiXCR, one entry per CDR3 protein. The sample lists hundreds of thousands of distinct CDR3 sequences, roughly 22% occurring once. The material sequenced was PBMCs from blood, taken less than 22 months after vaccination. These receptors were collected from a man aged 50-75 years who received an inactivated influenza vaccine. The CDR3 runs from the conserved cysteine through the conserved F or W. Fields, in order: clone size, J gene, D gene, V gene, CDR3 protein, CDR3 DNA. D genes are given only for firm matches. For some rows the clone size is stated as once, few or many, or as a class when expanded; others skip it.

. | TRBJ2-3 | . | TRBV6-5 | CASSYGRLADTQYF | TGTGCCAGCAGTTACGGAAGGCTCGCAGATACGCAGTATTTT
. | TRBJ2-3 | . | TRBV3-1 | CASSGGTAISTDTQYF | TGTGCCAGCAGCGGAGGGACAGCCATTAGCACAGATACGCAGTATTTT
few | TRBJ1-5 | . | TRBV7-8 | CASSHPGFNQPQHF | TGTGCCAGCAGCCATCCTGGGTTTAATCAGCCCCAGCATTTT
many | TRBJ1-2 | . | TRBV12-3/TRBV12-4 | CASRPDVLANYGYTF | TGTGCCAGCAGACCCGACGTGCTAGCTAACTATGGCTACACCTTC
many | TRBJ1-2 | . | TRBV5-1 | CASSFSGNGYTF | TGCGCCAGCAGCTTTTCAGGGAATGGCTACACCTTC
. | TRBJ1-1 | . | TRBV12-3/TRBV12-4 | CASSPRRGRTEAFF | TGTGCCAGCAGCCCCCGGAGGGGGAGGACTGAAGCTTTCTTT
few | TRBJ2-3 | . | TRBV20-1 | CSATRPSTDTQYF | TGCAGTGCCACCAGACCTAGCACAGATACGCAGTATTTT
once | TRBJ2-1 | TRBD2 | TRBV18 | CASSPAGLAEYNEQFF | TGTGCCAGCTCACCAGCGGGACTAGCGGAGTACAATGAGCAGTTCTTC
few | TRBJ1-1 | . | TRBV5-1 | CASSEWTLAVAFF | TGCGCCAGCAGCGAATGGACCCTCGCGGTAGCTTTCTTT
few | TRBJ2-2 | . | TRBV7-9 | CASSSYRDTGELFF | TGTGCCAGCAGCTCATACAGGGACACCGGGGAGCTGTTTTTT
. | TRBJ2-2 | TRBD2 | TRBV5-1 | CASSRTSGSNTGELFF | TGCGCCAGCAGCAGGACTAGCGGATCGAACACCGGGGAGCTGTTTTTT
. | TRBJ2-7 | TRBD1 | TRBV27 | CASSLSRQGAYEQYF | TGTGCCAGCAGTTTATCGCGACAGGGGGCTTACGAGCAGTACTTC
few | TRBJ2-5 | . | TRBV29-1 | CSVEDSMLLATQYF | TGCAGCGTTGAGGACAGTATGCTTTTGGCGACCCAGTACTTC
. | TRBJ2-7 | TRBD2 | TRBV6-6 | CASSQGLDEQYF | TGTGCCAGCAGTCAGGGACTAGACGAGCAGTACTTC
few | TRBJ2-7 | . | TRBV2 | CASSGLHEQYF | TGTGCCAGCAGTGGACTACACGAGCAGTACTTC
many | TRBJ1-1 | . | TRBV14 | CASSVQGRYTEAFF | TGTGCCAGCAGCGTCCAGGGGAGATACACTGAAGCTTTCTTT
. | TRBJ2-7 | . | TRBV7-2 | CASSLAGALTYEQYF | TGTGCCAGCAGCTTAGCCGGGGCCCTTACCTACGAGCAGTACTTC
. | TRBJ1-5 | . | TRBV18 | CASSPKGGPNQPQHF | TGTGCCAGCTCACCAAAGGGGGGGCCGAATCAGCCCCAGCATTTT
. | TRBJ2-7 | . | TRBV5-1 | CASSWSTGTTYEQYF | TGCGCCAGCAGCTGGTCTACCGGGACAACTTACGAGCAGTACTTC
few | TRBJ1-6 | . | TRBV6-2/TRBV6-3 | CASSFGHRSPLHF | TGTGCCAGCAGTTTCGGACATCGGTCACCCCTCCACTTT
once | TRBJ2-1 | TRBD2 | TRBV5-4 | CASSLPGTIGYNEQFF | TGTGCCAGCAGCTTGCCCGGGACTATTGGCTACAATGAGCAGTTCTTC
. | TRBJ1-2 | . | TRBV12-3/TRBV12-4 | CASFKTGTYGYTF | TGTGCCAGCTTTAAAACAGGGACGTATGGCTACACCTTC
few | TRBJ1-6 | TRBD1 | TRBV7-6 | CASSLGQGADSPLHF | TGTGCCAGCAGCTTAGGTCAGGGGGCGGATTCACCCCTCCACTTT
many | TRBJ1-1 | . | TRBV10-2 | CASSSHNTEAFF | TGCGCCAGCAGCTCCCATAACACTGAAGCTTTCTTT
many | TRBJ2-1 | . | TRBV6-2/TRBV6-3 | CASSYGNEQFF | TGTGCCAGCAGTTACGGCAATGAGCAGTTCTTC
. | TRBJ2-7 | TRBD1 | TRBV3-1 | CASSRTGFGSSYEQYF | TGTGCCAGCAGTCGGACAGGGTTTGGCAGCTCCTACGAGCAGTACTTC
few | TRBJ1-5 | . | TRBV25-1 | CASSDISWDQPQHF | TGTGCCAGCAGTGATATATCCTGGGATCAGCCCCAGCATTTT
. | TRBJ2-6 | . | TRBV4-3 | CASSQEIPGGYMSGANVLTF | TGCGCCAGCAGCCAAGAAATTCCGGGTGGTTACATGTCTGGGGCCAACGTCCTGACTTTC
. | TRBJ2-1 | . | TRBV20-1 | CSARVSVPSSYNEQFF | TGCAGTGCTAGAGTGTCTGTGCCGAGCTCCTACAATGAGCAGTTCTTC
few | TRBJ2-1 | TRBD1 | TRBV10-3 | CAIRGTGVIRNEQFF | TGTGCCATAAGGGGGACAGGGGTGATTCGGAATGAGCAGTTCTTC
many | TRBJ2-3 | . | TRBV7-2 | CASSLVAGTPDTQYF | TGTGCCAGCAGCTTAGTTGCGGGGACCCCAGATACGCAGTATTTT
few | TRBJ1-2 | . | TRBV6-2/TRBV6-3 | CASSYSIEGRDNYGYTF | TGTGCCAGCAGTTACTCGATAGAAGGCAGGGACAACTATGGCTACACCTTC
. | TRBJ1-6 | TRBD1 | TRBV5-5 | CASSFGAGQFNSPLHF | TGTGCCAGCAGCTTTGGGGCGGGACAGTTTAATTCACCCCTCCACTTT